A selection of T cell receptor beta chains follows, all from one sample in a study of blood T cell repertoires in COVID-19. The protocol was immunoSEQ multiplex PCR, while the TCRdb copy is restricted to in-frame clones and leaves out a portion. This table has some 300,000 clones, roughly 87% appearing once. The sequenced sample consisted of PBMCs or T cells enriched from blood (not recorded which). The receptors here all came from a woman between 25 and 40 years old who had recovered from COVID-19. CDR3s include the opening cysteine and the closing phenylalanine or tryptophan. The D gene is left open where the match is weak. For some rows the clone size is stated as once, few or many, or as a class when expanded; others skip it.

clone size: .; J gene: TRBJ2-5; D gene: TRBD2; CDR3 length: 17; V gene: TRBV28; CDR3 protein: CASSPSRLAGRQETQYF; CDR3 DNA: TGTGCCAGCAGTCCCTCGAGGCTAGCGGGGAGACAAGAGACCCAGTACTTC
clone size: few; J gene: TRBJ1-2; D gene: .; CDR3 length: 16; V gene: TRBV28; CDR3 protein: CASRPLRAVANYGYTF; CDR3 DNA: TGTGCCAGCCGACCCTTGCGGGCAGTAGCTAACTATGGCTACACCTTC
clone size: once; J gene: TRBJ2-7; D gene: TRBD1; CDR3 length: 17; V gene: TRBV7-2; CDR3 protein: CASSLRSGQGGAYEQYF; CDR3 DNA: TGTGCCAGCAGCTTAAGGTCCGGACAGGGTGGGGCCTACGAGCAGTACTTC
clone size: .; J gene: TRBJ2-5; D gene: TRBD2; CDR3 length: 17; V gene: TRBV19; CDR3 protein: CASSNIGRGGRRETQYF; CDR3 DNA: TGTGCCAGTAGTAATATTGGGCGGGGGGGCCGGAGGGAGACCCAGTACTTC
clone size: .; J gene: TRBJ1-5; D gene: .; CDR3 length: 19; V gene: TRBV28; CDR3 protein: CASSLFEGTLGTSNQPQHF; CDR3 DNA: TGTGCCAGCAGTTTATTTGAGGGGACCTTGGGGACATCCAATCAGCCCCAGCATTTT
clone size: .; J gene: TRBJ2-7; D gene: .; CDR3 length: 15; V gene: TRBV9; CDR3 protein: CASSVAEIPLYEQYF; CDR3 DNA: TGTGCCAGCAGCGTAGCTGAGATCCCCCTTTACGAGCAGTACTTC
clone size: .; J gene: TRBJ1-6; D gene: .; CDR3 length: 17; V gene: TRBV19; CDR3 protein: CASSIDAGGSYNSPLHF; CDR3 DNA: TGTGCCAGTAGTATAGATGCGGGTGGCTCCTATAATTCACCCCTCCACTTT
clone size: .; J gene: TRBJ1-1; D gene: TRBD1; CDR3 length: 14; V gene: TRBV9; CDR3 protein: CASSTRTGNTEAFF; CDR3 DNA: TGTGCCAGCAGCACCCGGACAGGGAACACTGAAGCTTTCTTT
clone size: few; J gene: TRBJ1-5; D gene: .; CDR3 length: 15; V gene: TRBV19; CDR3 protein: CASNLGLESNQPQHF; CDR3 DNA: TGTGCCAGTAATTTGGGTTTGGAGAGCAATCAGCCCCAGCATTTT
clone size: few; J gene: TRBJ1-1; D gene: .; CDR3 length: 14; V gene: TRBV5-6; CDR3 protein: CASSPLGRNTEAFF; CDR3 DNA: TGTGCCAGCAGCCCACTCGGTAGGAACACTGAAGCTTTCTTT
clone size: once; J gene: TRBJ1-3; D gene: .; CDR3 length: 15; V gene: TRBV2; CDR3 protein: CASSVGFSSGNTIYF; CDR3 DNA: TGTGCCAGCAGTGTCGGTTTTAGCTCTGGAAACACCATATATTTT
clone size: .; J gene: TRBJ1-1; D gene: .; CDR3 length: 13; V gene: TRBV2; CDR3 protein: CASSVIGGTEAFF; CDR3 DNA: TGTGCCAGCAGTGTCATTGGGGGGACTGAAGCTTTCTTT
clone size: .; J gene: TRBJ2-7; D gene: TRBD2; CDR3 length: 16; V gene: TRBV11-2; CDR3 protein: CASSPRGRGVSYEQYF; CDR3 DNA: TGTGCCAGCAGCCCCCGGGGGCGGGGGGTTTCTTACGAGCAGTACTTC
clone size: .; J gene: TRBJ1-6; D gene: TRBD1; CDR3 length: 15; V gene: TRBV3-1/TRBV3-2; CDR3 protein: CASSLLNRGRSPLHF; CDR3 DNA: TGTGCCAGCAGCCTTTTAAACAGGGGTCGTTCACCCCTCCACTTT
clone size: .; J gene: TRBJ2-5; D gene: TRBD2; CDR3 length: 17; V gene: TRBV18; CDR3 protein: CASSLPGRDYSPKTQYF; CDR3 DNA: TGTGCCAGCTCACTCCCAGGCCGGGACTACTCACCCAAGACCCAGTACTTC
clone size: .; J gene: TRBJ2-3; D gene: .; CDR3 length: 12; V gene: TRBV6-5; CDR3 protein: CALRESTDTQYF; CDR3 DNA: TGTGCGCTTCGGGAGAGCACAGATACGCAGTATTTT
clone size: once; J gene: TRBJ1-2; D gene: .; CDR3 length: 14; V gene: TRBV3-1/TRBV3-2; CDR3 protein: CASSQDHQNYGYTF; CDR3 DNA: TGTGCCAGCAGCCAAGATCACCAGAACTATGGCTACACCTTC
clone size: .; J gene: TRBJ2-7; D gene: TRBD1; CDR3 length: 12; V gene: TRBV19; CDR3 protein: CADRAVGYEQYF; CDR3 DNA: TGTGCCGACAGGGCAGTAGGATACGAGCAGTACTTC
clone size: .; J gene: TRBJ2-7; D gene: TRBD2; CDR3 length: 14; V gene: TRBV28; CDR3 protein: CASSLGLAAYEQYF; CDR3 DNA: TGTGCCAGCAGTTTGGGACTAGCGGCCTACGAGCAGTACTTC
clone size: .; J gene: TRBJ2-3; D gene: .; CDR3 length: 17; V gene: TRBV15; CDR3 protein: CATSREPAGRGADTQYF; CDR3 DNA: TGTGCCACCAGCAGAGAGCCCGCGGGGCGGGGTGCAGATACGCAGTATTTT
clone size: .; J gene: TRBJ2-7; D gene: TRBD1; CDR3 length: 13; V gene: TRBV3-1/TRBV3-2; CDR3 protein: CASSQETGAEQYF; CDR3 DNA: TGTGCCAGCAGCCAAGAGACAGGGGCCGAGCAGTACTTC
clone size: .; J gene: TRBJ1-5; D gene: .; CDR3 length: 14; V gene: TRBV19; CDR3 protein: CASSMVSRDQPQHF; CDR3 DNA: TGTGCCAGTAGTATGGTGTCCAGGGATCAGCCCCAGCATTTT
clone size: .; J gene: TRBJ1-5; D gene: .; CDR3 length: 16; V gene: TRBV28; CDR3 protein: CASSLGSRGPYQPQHF; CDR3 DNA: TGTGCCAGCAGTTTAGGTTCCAGGGGCCCATATCAGCCCCAGCATTTT
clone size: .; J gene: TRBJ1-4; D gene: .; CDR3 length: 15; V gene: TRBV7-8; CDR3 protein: CASSLAWQGREKLFF; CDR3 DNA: TGTGCCAGCAGCTTAGCGTGGCAGGGTCGTGAAAAACTGTTTTTT
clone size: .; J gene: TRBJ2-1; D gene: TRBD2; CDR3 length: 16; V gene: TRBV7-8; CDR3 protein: CASSLPSSGGIDEQFF; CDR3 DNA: TGTGCCAGCAGCTTACCTTCCAGCGGGGGGATCGATGAGCAGTTCTTC
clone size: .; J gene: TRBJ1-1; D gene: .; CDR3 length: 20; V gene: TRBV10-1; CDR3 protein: CASTPPGDHPPIPSHTEAFF; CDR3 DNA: TGCGCCAGCACGCCCCCGGGAGATCACCCCCCTATACCTTCACACACTGAAGCTTTCTTT
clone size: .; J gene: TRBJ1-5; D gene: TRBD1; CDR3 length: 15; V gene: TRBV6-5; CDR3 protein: CASSLQGAGNQPQHF; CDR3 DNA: TGTGCCAGCAGCCTACAGGGGGCTGGCAATCAGCCCCAGCATTTT
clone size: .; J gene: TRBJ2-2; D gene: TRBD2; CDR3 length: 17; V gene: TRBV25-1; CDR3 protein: CASSSTSGGLGGGELFF; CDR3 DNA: TGTGCCAGCAGCTCGACTAGCGGGGGCCTAGGGGGCGGGGAGCTGTTTTTT
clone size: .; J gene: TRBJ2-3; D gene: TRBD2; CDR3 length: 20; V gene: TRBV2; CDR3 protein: CASSRGGGLAGIWSTDTQYF; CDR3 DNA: TGTGCCAGCAGCCGAGGGGGGGGACTAGCGGGCATCTGGAGCACAGATACGCAGTATTTT
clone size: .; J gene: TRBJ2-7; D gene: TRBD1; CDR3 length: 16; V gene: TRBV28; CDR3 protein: CASSRTGGASSYEQYF; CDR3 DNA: TGTGCCAGCTCCCGGACAGGGGGCGCCAGTTCCTACGAGCAGTACTTC
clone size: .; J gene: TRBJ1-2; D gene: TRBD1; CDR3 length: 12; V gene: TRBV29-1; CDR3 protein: CSVALTGSGYTF; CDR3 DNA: TGCAGCGTTGCCCTGACAGGGAGTGGCTACACCTTC
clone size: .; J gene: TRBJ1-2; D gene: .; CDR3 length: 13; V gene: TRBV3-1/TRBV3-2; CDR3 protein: CASSQDRSDGYTF; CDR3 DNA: TGTGCCAGCAGCCAAGACCGCTCAGATGGCTACACCTTC
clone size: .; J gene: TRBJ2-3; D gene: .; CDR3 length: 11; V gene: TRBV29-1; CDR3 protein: CSGEVGLTQYF; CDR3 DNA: TGCAGCGGTGAAGTGGGGCTTACGCAGTATTTT
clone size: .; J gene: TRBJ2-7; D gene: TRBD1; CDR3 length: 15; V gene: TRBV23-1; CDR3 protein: CASSHSRGRGNEQYF; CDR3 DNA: TGCGCCAGCTCTCACTCCAGGGGGCGCGGGAACGAGCAGTACTTC
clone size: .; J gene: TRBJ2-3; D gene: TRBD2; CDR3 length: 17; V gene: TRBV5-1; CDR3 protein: CASSPGGLAGGTDTQYF; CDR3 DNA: TGCGCCAGCAGCCCCGGAGGACTAGCGGGGGGCACAGATACGCAGTATTTT
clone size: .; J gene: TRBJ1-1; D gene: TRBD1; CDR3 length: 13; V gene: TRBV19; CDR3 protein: CASTGTENTEAFF; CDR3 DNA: TGTGCCAGTACCGGGACAGAGAACACTGAAGCTTTCTTT
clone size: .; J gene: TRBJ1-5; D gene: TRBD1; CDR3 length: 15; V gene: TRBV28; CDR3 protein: CASSLPGQGNQPQHF; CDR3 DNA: TGTGCCAGCAGTTTACCAGGACAGGGGAATCAGCCCCAGCATTTT
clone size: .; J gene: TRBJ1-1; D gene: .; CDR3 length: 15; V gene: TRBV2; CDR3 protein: CASSELVTGGTEAFF; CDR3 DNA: TGTGCCAGCAGTGAACTGGTGACAGGCGGCACTGAAGCTTTCTTT
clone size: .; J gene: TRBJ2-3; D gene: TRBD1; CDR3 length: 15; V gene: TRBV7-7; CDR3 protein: CASSLSRGPTDTQYF; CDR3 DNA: TGTGCCAGCAGCTTAAGCAGGGGGCCCACAGATACGCAGTATTTT
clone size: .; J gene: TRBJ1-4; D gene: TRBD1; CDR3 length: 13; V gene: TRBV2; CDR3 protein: CASNVQGDEKLFF; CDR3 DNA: TGTGCCAGCAATGTACAGGGGGACGAAAAACTGTTTTTT